A selection of T cell receptor beta chains follows, all from one sample in a study of shared clonotypes between healthy human individuals. The assay was immunoSEQ multiplex PCR, and TCRdb's table has in-frame clones only and misses some. This sample has about 2 million clones, with roughly 94% found just once. Specimen: naive CD4+ T cells sorted from blood. These receptors were collected from a man aged 18 to 35 in good health. Both conserved end residues are part of each CDR3. A D gene is named only where the DNA matches it firmly. Only part of the rows carry a size: once, few, many, or a class if the clone is expanded.

v_gene,d_gene,j_gene,abundance,CDR3aa,CDR3nt
TRBV19,TRBD2,TRBJ2-3,.,CASGRGRASTDTQYF,TGTGCCAGTGGGAGGGGACGTGCTAGCACAGATACGCAGTATTTT
TRBV4-3,.,TRBJ1-1,.,CASSQDPGRGVAFF,TGCGCCAGCAGCCAAGATCCGGGGCGAGGCGTAGCTTTCTTT
TRBV6-5,.,TRBJ1-2,.,CASREVGGDYGYTF,TGTGCCAGCAGGGAGGTAGGGGGGGACTATGGCTACACCTTC
TRBV5-6,.,TRBJ1-3,once,CASSRDIHSGNTIYF,TGTGCCAGCAGTCGGGACATCCACTCTGGAAACACCATATATTTT
TRBV19,.,TRBJ1-2,.,CASNNGRGGYTF,TGTGCCAGTAACAATGGTCGGGGTGGCTACACCTTC
TRBV4-1,.,TRBJ2-7,.,CASSTQASYEQYF,TGCGCCAGCAGCACGCAGGCGTCCTACGAGCAGTACTTC
TRBV19,TRBD2,TRBJ2-3,.,CASSQGTTITRSTDTQYF,TGTGCCAGTAGTCAAGGGACTACCATCACGAGAAGCACAGATACGCAGTATTTT
TRBV7-2,.,TRBJ2-7,.,CASSSYLMSSYEQYF,TGTGCCAGCAGCTCCTACTTAATGAGCTCCTACGAGCAGTACTTC
TRBV28,TRBD1,TRBJ2-6,.,CASSSRDRGRSGANVLTF,TGTGCCAGCAGTTCGAGGGACAGGGGTCGCAGTGGGGCCAACGTCCTGACTTTC
TRBV7-9,TRBD1,TRBJ1-2,.,CASSRTHEGAASSYGYTF,TGTGCCAGCAGCCGTACCCATGAGGGGGCCGCATCCAGCTATGGCTACACCTTC
TRBV30,.,TRBJ1-5,.,CAWSDRTGSNQPQHF,TGTGCCTGGAGTGACCGAACGGGTAGCAATCAGCCCCAGCATTTT
TRBV6-1,TRBD2,TRBJ2-5,.,CASSEWGSGGQETQYF,TGTGCCAGCAGTGAATGGGGTAGCGGGGGACAAGAGACCCAGTACTTC
TRBV15,TRBD2,TRBJ2-3,.,CATSRGLAGGTDTQYF,TGTGCCACCAGCAGGGGACTAGCGGGGGGGACAGATACGCAGTATTTT
TRBV2,.,TRBJ1-3,.,CASSVGSSGNTIYF,TGTGCCAGCAGTGTCGGCAGCTCTGGAAACACCATATATTTT
TRBV4-3,TRBD2,TRBJ2-1,.,CASSLLAGGNEQFF,TGCGCCAGCAGCCTTCTAGCGGGAGGAAATGAGCAGTTCTTC
TRBV7-2,TRBD1,TRBJ2-7,.,CASSSGTGGVYEQYF,TGTGCCAGCAGCTCCGGGACAGGGGGCGTGTACGAGCAGTACTTC
TRBV28,.,TRBJ1-5,.,CASSWTSISNQPQHF,TGTGCCAGCAGCTGGACATCTATCAGCAATCAGCCCCAGCATTTT
TRBV6-1,.,TRBJ1-2,.,CASRLVRTDNYGYTF,TGTGCCAGCAGACTTGTTAGGACGGACAACTATGGCTACACCTTC
TRBV18,.,TRBJ2-5,.,CASSPPLLGSETQYF,TGTGCCAGCTCACCGCCCCTCCTGGGATCCGAGACCCAGTACTTC
TRBV19,.,TRBJ2-7,.,CASSMEDFGGEQYF,TGTGCCAGTAGTATGGAAGACTTCGGGGGCGAGCAGTACTTC
TRBV11-2,.,TRBJ2-3,.,CASSSNRVRTDTQYF,TGTGCCAGCAGTTCCAACAGGGTTCGGACAGATACGCAGTATTTT
TRBV21-1,.,TRBJ2-2,.,CASIPGRSGELFF,TGTGCCAGCATCCCAGGTCGTTCCGGGGAGCTGTTTTTT
TRBV30,.,TRBJ1-4,.,CAWSVQWGTNEKLFF,TGTGCCTGGAGTGTACAGTGGGGGACTAATGAAAAACTGTTTTTT
TRBV5-6,.,TRBJ2-7,.,CASSLLGYEQYF,TGTGCCAGCAGCTTGCTGGGTTACGAGCAGTACTTC
TRBV6-1,.,TRBJ1-1,.,CASSGTRGGADTEAFF,TGTGCCAGCAGTGGAACGCGGGGGGGGGCGGACACTGAAGCTTTCTTT
TRBV2,TRBD1,TRBJ1-2,.,CASRDTGGVYGYTF,TGTGCCAGCAGAGACACAGGGGGCGTCTACGGCTACACCTTC
TRBV6-6,TRBD2,TRBJ2-7,.,CASSPSGSGNYEQYF,TGTGCCAGCAGTCCGTCGGGGAGCGGGAACTACGAGCAGTACTTC
TRBV7-9,TRBD1,TRBJ2-3,.,CASSLLPGQGLRADTQYF,TGTGCCAGCAGCTTACTCCCGGGACAGGGCCTCAGGGCAGATACGCAGTATTTT
TRBV5-8,.,TRBJ1-3,.,CASSLYEGTIYF,TGTGCCAGCAGCTTGTACGAGGGCACCATATATTTT
TRBV11-3,TRBD2,TRBJ2-5,.,CASSPGASGGQETQYF,TGTGCCAGCAGCCCGGGGGCTAGCGGGGGCCAAGAGACCCAGTACTTC
TRBV19,.,TRBJ1-5,once,CASSPLQPQHF,TGTGCCAGTAGTCCTCTTCAGCCCCAGCATTTT
TRBV10-3,TRBD1,TRBJ1-1,.,CAINDGQGTEAFF,TGTGCCATCAACGATGGACAGGGAACTGAAGCTTTCTTT
TRBV5-1,.,TRBJ2-3,.,CASSTGTVTDTQYF,TGCGCCAGCAGCACTGGGACGGTGACAGATACGCAGTATTTT
TRBV5-6,.,TRBJ2-7,.,CASSGGTAYEQYF,TGTGCCAGCAGCGGAGGAACAGCCTACGAGCAGTACTTC
TRBV10-2,.,TRBJ2-3,.,CASISVGHELGPSTDTQYF,TGCGCCAGCATTTCGGTCGGTCACGAGCTCGGTCCCAGCACAGATACGCAGTATTTT
TRBV29-1,TRBD1,TRBJ2-3,once,CSMDRGTDTQYF,TGCAGCATGGACAGGGGGACAGATACGCAGTATTTT